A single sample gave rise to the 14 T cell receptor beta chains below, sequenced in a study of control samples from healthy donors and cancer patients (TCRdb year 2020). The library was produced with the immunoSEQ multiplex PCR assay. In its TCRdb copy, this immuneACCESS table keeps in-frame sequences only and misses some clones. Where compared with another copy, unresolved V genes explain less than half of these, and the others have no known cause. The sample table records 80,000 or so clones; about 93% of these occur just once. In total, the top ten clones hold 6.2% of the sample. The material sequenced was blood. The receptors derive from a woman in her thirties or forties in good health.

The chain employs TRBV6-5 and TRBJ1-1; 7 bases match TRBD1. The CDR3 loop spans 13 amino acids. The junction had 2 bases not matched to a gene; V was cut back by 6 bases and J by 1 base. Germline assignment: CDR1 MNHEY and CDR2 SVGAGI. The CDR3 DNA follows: TGTGCCAGCAGGGGACAGCCGAACACTGAAGCTTTCTTT. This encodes CASRGQPNTEAFF.

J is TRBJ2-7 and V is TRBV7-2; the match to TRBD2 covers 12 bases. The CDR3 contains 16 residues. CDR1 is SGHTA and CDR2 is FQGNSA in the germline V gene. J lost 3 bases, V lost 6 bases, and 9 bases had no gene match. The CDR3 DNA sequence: TGTGCCAGCAGGATTACGGGACTAGCGGGTTACTACGAGCAGTACTTC. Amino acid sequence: CASRITGLAGYYEQYF.

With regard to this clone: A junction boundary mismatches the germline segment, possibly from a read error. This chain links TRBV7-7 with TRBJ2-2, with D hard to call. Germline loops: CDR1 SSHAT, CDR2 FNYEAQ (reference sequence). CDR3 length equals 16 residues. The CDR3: CASSLGQAMNTGELFF. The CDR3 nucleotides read TGTGCTAGCAGCTTAGGGCAGGCCATGAACACCGGGGAGCTGTTTTTT.

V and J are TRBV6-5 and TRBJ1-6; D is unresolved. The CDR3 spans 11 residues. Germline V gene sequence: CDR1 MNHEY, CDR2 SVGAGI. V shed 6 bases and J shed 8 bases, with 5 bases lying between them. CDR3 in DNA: TGTGCCAGCAGGGAGCATTCACCCCTCCACTTT. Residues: CASREHSPLHF.

The chain's CDR3 is CASSQEQGSTEAFF. CDR3 in DNA: TGTGCCAGCAGCCAGGAGCAGGGGAGCACTGAAGCTTTCTTT. The V gene is TRBV4-2, the J gene TRBJ1-1, with TRBD1 as a possible D gene (6 bases). Trimming cost V 3 bases and J 4 bases, with 12 bases left between them. This CDR3 is built from 14 residues. The germline CDR1 and CDR2 sequences are LGHNA and YNFKEQ.

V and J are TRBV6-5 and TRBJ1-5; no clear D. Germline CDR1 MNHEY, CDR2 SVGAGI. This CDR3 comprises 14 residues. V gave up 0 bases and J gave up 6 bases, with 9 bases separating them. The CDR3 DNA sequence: TGTGCCAGCAGTTACTCCGATCGTTTTCAGCCCCAGCATTTT. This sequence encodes CASSYSDRFQPQHF.

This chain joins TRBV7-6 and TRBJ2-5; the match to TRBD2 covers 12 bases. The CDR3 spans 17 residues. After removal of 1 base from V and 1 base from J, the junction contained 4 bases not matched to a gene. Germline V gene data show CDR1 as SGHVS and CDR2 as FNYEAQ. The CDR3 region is CASSLGTSGTIQETQYF. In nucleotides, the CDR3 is TGTGCCAGCAGCTTAGGGACTAGCGGGACTATCCAAGAGACCCAGTACTTC.

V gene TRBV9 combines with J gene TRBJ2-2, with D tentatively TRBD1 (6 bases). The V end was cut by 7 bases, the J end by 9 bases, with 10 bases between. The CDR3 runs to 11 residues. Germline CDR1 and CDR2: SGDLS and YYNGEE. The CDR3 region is CASSRDRELFF. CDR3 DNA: TGTGCCAGCTCCCGGGACAGGGAGCTGTTTTTT.

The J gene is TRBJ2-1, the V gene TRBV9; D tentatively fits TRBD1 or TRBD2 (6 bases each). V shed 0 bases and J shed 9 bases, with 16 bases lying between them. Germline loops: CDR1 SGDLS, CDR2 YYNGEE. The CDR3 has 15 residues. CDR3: CASSVDRLKGGEQFF. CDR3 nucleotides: TGTGCCAGCAGCGTAGACAGGTTAAAGGGGGGTGAGCAGTTCTTC.

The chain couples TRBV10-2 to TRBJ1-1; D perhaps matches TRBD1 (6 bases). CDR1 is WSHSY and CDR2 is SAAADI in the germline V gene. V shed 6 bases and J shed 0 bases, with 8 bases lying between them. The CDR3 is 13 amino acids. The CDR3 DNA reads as TGCGCCAGCAGAGGACAGTTGAACACTGAAGCTTTCTTT. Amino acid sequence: CASRGQLNTEAFF.

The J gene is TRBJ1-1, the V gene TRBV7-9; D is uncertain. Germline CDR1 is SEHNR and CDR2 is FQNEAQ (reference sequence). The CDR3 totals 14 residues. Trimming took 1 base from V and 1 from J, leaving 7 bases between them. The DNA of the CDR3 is TGTGCCAGCAGCTTAGATTGGGGGAACACTGAAGCTTTCTTT. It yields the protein CASSLDWGNTEAFF.

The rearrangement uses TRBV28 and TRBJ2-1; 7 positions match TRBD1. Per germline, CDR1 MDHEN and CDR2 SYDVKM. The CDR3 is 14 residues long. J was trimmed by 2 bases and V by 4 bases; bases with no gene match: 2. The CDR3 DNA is TGTGCCAGCAGTTACAGGGGTACCTACAATGAGCAGTTCTTC. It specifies CASSYRGTYNEQFF.

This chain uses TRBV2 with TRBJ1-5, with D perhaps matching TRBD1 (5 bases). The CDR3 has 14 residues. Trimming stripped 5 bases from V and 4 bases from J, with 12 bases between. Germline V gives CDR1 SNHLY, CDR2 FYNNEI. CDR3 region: CASSYSDRNQPQHF. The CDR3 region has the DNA TGTGCCAGCAGTTACTCCGACAGAAATCAGCCCCAGCATTTT. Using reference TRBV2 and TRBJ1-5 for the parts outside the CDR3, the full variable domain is EPEVTQTPSHQVTQMGQEVILRCVPISNHLYFYWYRQILGQKVEFLVSFYNNEISEKSEIFDDQFSVERPDGSNFTLKIRSTKLEDSAMYFCASSYSDRNQPQHFGDGTRLSIL.

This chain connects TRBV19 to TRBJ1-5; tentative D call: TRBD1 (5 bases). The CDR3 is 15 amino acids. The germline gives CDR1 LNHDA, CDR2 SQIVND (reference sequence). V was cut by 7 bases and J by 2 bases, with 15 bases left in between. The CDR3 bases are TGTGCCAGTACTCGTCTCCGGGACCGCAATCAGCCCCAGCATTTT. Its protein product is CASTRLRDRNQPQHF.